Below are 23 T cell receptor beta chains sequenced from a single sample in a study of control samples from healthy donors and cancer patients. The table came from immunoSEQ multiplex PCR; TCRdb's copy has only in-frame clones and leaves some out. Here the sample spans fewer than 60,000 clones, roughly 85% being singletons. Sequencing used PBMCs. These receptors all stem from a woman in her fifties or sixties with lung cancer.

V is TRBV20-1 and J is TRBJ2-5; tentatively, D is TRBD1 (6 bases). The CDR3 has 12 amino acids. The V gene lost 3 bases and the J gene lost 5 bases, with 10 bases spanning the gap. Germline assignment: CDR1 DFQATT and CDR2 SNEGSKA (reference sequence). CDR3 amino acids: CSASPGEETQYF. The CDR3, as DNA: TGCAGTGCTAGTCCAGGGGAGGAGACCCAGTACTTC.

CDR3 loop: CASSKGGQTEAFF. The CDR3 DNA follows: TGTGCCAGCAGCAAGGGGGGACAGACTGAAGCTTTCTTT. This rearrangement joins TRBV7-2 to TRBJ1-1; 7 bases align to TRBD1. The V gene end was trimmed by 5 bases and the J gene end by 5 bases; junction bases not matched to a gene: 5. Per the germline V gene, CDR1 is SGHTA and CDR2 is FQGNSA. CDR3 size: 13 residues. Together with reference TRBV7-2 and TRBJ1-1, the CDR3 gives the full variable domain: GAGVSQSPSNKVTEKGKDVELRCDPISGHTALYWYRQSLGQGLEFLIYFQGNSAPDKSGLPSDRFSAERTGGSVSTLTIQRTQQEDSAVYLCASSKGGQTEAFFGQGTRLTVV.

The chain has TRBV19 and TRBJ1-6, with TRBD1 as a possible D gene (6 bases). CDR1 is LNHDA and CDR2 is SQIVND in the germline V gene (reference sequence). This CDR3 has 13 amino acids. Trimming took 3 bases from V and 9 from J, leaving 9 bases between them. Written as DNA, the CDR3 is TGTGCCAGTAGTATGTCCAGGGGTTCACCCCTCCACTTT. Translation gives CASSMSRGSPLHF. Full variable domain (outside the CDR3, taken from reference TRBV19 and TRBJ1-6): DGGITQSPKYLFRKEGQNVTLSCEQNLNHDAMYWYRQDPGQGLRLIYYSQIVNDFQKGDIAEGYSVSREKKESFPLTVTSAQKNPTAFYLCASSMSRGSPLHFGNGTRLTVT.

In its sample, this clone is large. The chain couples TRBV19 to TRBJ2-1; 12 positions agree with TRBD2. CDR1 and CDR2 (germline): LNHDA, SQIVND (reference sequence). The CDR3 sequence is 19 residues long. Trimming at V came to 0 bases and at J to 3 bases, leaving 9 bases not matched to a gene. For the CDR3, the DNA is TGTGCCAGTAGTATAGATGCTCCTAGCGGGGGGGTCTACTACAATGAGCAGTTCTTC. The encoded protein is CASSIDAPSGGVYYNEQFF.

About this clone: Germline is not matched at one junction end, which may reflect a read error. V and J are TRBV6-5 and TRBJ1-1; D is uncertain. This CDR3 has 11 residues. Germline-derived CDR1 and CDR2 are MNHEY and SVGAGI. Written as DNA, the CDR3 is TGTGCCAGCAGTACCTCCACTGAAGCTCTCTTT. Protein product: CASSTSTEALF.

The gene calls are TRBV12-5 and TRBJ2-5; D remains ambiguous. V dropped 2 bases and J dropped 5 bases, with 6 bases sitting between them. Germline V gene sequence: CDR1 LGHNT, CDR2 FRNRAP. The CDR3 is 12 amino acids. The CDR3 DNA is TGTGCTAGTGGTTTGAGGGTGGAGACCCAGTACTTC. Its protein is CASGLRVETQYF.

The CDR3 reads CASSRQGDGYTF. CDR3 coding DNA: TGTGCCAGCAGCCGACAGGGAGATGGCTACACCTTC. The V and J genes are TRBV3-1 (or the pseudogene TRBV3-2) and TRBJ1-2; TRBD1 matches 7 bases. The length of the CDR3 is 12 residues. J lost 6 bases, V lost 4 bases, and 2 bases had no gene match. In germline, CDR1 is LGHDT, CDR2 YNNKEL (reference sequence).

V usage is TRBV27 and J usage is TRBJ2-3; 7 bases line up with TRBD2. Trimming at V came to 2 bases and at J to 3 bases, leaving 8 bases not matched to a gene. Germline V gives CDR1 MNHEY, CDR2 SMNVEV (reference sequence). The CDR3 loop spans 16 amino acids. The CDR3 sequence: CASSLAPGGGTDTQYF. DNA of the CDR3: TGTGCCAGCAGTTTAGCCCCTGGGGGGGGGACAGATACGCAGTATTTT.

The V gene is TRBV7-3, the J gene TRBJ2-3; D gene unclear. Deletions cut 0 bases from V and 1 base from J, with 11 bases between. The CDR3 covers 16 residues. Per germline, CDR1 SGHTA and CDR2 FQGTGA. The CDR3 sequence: CASSLTGFEGTDTQYF. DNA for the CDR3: TGTGCCAGCAGCTTAACGGGGTTTGAGGGCACAGATACGCAGTATTTT.

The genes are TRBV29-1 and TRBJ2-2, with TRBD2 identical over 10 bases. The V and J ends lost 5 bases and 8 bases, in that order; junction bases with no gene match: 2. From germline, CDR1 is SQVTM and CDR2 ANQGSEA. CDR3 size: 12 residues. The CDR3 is CSVTSGAGELFF. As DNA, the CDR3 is TGCAGCGTTACTAGCGGGGCGGGGGAGCTGTTTTTT.

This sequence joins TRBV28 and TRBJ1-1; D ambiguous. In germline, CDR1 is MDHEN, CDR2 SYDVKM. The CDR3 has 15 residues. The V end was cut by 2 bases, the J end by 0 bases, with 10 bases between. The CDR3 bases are TGTGCCAGCAGTTTAACGGCGGGAATGAACACTGAAGCTTTCTTT. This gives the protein CASSLTAGMNTEAFF.

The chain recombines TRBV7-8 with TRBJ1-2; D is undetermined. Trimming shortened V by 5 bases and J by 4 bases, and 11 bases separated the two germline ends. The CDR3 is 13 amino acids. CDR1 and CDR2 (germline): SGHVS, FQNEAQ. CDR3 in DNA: TGTGCCAGCAGCGCGCAGAGCAGCTATGGCTACACCTTC. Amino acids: CASSAQSSYGYTF.

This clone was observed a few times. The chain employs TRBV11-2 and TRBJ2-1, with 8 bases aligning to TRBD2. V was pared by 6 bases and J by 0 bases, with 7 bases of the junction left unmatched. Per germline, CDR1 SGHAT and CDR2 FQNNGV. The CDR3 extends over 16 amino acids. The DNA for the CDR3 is TGTGCCAGCAGTGGGGCACGGGGGGGCTCCTACAATGAGCAGTTCTTC. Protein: CASSGARGGSYNEQFF.

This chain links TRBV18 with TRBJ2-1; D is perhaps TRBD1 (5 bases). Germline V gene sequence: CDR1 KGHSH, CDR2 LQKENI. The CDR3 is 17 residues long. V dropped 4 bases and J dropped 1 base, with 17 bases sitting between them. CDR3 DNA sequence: TGTGCCAGCTCACTACCACCAGGGTTAAAATCCTACAATGAGCAGTTCTTC. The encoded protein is CASSLPPGLKSYNEQFF.

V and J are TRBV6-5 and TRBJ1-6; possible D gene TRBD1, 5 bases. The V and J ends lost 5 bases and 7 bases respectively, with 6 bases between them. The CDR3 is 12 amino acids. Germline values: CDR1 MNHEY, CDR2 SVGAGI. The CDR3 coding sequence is TGTGCCAGCAGTCAGGGAAATTCACCCCTCCACTTT. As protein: CASSQGNSPLHF.

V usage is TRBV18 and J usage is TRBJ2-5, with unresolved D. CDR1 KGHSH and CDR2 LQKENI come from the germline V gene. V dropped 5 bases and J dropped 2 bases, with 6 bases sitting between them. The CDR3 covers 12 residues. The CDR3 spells CASSDLQETQYF. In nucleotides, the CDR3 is TGTGCCAGCTCAGACCTGCAAGAGACCCAGTACTTC.

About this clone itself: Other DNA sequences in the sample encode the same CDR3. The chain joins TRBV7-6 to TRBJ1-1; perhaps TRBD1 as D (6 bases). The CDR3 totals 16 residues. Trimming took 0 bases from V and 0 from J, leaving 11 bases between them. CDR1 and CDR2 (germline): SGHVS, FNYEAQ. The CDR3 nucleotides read TGTGCCAGCAGCTTAGCGGGGGGCCCAATGAACACTGAAGCTTTCTTT. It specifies CASSLAGGPMNTEAFF.

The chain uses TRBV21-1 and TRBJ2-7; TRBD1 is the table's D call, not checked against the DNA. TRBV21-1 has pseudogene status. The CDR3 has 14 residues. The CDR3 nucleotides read TGTGCCACCTTCTCGGACAGGGAGTACTACGAGCAGTACTTC. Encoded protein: CATFSDREYYEQYF.

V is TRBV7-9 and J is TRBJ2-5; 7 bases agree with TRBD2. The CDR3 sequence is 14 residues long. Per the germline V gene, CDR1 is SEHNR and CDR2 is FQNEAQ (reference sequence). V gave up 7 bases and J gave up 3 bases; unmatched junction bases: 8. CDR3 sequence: CASTIRRGEETQYF. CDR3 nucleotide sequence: TGTGCCAGCACTATTCGACGGGGGGAAGAGACCCAGTACTTC.

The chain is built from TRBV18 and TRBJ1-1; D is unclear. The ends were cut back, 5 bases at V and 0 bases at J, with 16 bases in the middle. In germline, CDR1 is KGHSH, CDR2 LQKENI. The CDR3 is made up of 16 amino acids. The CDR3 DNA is TGTGCCAGCTCAGAGCAGGTTCCCTCTATGAACACTGAAGCTTTCTTT. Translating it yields CASSEQVPSMNTEAFF. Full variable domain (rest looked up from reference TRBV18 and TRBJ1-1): NAGVMQNPRHLVRRRGQEARLRCSPMKGHSHVYWYRQLPEEGLKFMVYLQKENIIDESGMPKERFSAEFPKEGPSILRIQQVVRGDSAAYFCASSEQVPSMNTEAFFGQGTRLTVV.

CDR3 loop: CASSQLSYTGDSPLHF. DNA of the CDR3: TGTGCCAGCAGCCAGCTTAGCTACACGGGGGATTCACCCCTCCACTTT. This chain uses TRBV3-1 (or the pseudogene TRBV3-2) with TRBJ1-6, with D tentatively TRBD1 (5 bases). The V end was cut by 3 bases, the J end by 8 bases, with 17 bases between. Looked up from germline, CDR1 is LGHDT and CDR2 is YNNKEL (reference sequence). The CDR3 has 16 residues.

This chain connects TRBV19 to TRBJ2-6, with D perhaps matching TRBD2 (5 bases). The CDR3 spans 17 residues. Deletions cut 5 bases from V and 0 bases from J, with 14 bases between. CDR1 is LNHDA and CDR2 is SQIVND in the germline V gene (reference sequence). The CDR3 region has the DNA TGTGCCAGTAGTCGTCAACTAGGGAACTCTGGGGCCAACGTCCTGACTTTC. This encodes CASSRQLGNSGANVLTF.

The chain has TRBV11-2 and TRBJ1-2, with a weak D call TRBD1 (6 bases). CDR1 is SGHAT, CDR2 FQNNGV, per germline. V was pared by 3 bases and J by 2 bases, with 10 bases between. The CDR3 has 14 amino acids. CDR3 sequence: CASSLGAGNYGYTF. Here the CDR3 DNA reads TGTGCCAGCAGCTTGGGGGCAGGAAACTATGGCTACACCTTC.